The rows below give T cell receptor beta chains drawn from one sample of a study of blood T cell repertoires in COVID-19. Sequencing was performed with immunoSEQ multiplex PCR; in TCRdb, only in-frame clones are kept and a portion is missing. The sample lists around 280,000 clones; approximately 90% were seen once. Sequencing was carried out using PBMCs or T cells enriched from blood (not recorded which). Receptors were obtained from a woman between 40 and 50 years old who had recovered from COVID-19. Both conserved end residues are trimmed from each CDR3.

j_call v_call cdr3_aa
TRBJ2-1 TRBV7-2 ASSSARGDEQF
TRBJ2-2 TRBV24-1 ATSDGLATLGELF
TRBJ1-5 TRBV27 ASAPSVNQPQH
TRBJ2-7 TRBV28 ATSGRPYEQY
TRBJ1-1 TRBV18 ASSPRAGYTEAF
TRBJ2-7 TRBV7-2 ASTQILAGVHEQY
TRBJ2-7 TRBV7-9 ASSLGTTTYEQY
TRBJ2-3 TRBV10-3 AIGGLGVEDTQY
TRBJ2-4 TRBV5-4 ASSLASGDIQY
TRBJ1-6 TRBV12-3/TRBV12-4 ASSEVLGSPLH
TRBJ2-1 TRBV28 ASSLDLAGGQSRF
TRBJ2-3 TRBV27 ASRRSITDTQY
TRBJ1-2 TRBV28 ASSLLGGGGYT
TRBJ1-1 TRBV7-9 ASSTGQGSTEAF
TRBJ2-5 TRBV12-1 ASSFGLAGRGETQY
TRBJ1-1 TRBV5-1 ASSLIRGYGTEAF
TRBJ2-3 TRBV7-2 ASSSGLSTDTQY
TRBJ1-2 TRBV18 ASSPYDRGIYGYT
TRBJ1-6 TRBV19 ASSPRQYSTLH
TRBJ2-7 TRBV5-1 ARVDRDRDLWV
TRBJ2-3 TRBV7-9 ASSRGTDTQY
TRBJ2-2 TRBV6-5 ASSYGGGYTGELF
TRBJ1-1 TRBV28 ASSRTVITEAF